Listed below are T cell receptor beta chains from one sample, sequenced in a study of blood T cell repertoires in COVID-19. Produced via immunoSEQ multiplex PCR; TCRdb's table is partial and in-frame only. The sample comprises about 310,000 clones, around 89% of which are singletons, and over 9% rests with the top ten. The sample consisted of PBMCs or T cells enriched from blood (not recorded which). These receptors were collected from a woman aged 35 to 49 who had recovered from COVID-19. CDR3s include the opening cysteine and the closing phenylalanine or tryptophan. The order of the fields is D gene, V gene, J gene, clone size, CDR3 DNA, CDR3 protein. The D gene is left open where the match is weak. Where a row states a size, it is once, few, many or the class of an expanded clone; other rows omit it.

D gene: -
V gene: TRBV20-1
J gene: TRBJ2-3
clone size: -
CDR3 DNA: TGCAGTGCTGAGGGGGAATATACGCAGTATTTT
CDR3 protein: CSAEGEYTQYF

D gene: TRBD1
V gene: TRBV7-6
J gene: TRBJ2-7
clone size: -
CDR3 DNA: TGTGCCAGCAGCTCGACCCCAGGGGGCGTTCTGGACGAGCAGTACTTC
CDR3 protein: CASSSTPGGVLDEQYF

D gene: TRBD1
V gene: TRBV7-2
J gene: TRBJ1-4
clone size: -
CDR3 DNA: TGTGCCAGCAGCCCCGACAGGGGTGGAAATGAAAAACTGTTTTTT
CDR3 protein: CASSPDRGGNEKLFF

D gene: TRBD1
V gene: TRBV30
J gene: TRBJ1-1
clone size: -
CDR3 DNA: TGTGCCTCGGACAGGGGCTCGAGCGGGACTGAAGCTTTCTTT
CDR3 protein: CASDRGSSGTEAFF

D gene: TRBD2
V gene: TRBV9
J gene: TRBJ2-1
clone size: -
CDR3 DNA: TGTGCCAGCAGCGTAGCTACTTCGGGGGGGAGCTCCTACAATGAGCAGTTCTTC
CDR3 protein: CASSVATSGGSSYNEQFF

D gene: TRBD1
V gene: TRBV2
J gene: TRBJ1-4
clone size: -
CDR3 DNA: TGTGCCAGCAGGTTACAGGGGAATTCGGAAAAACTGTTTTTT
CDR3 protein: CASRLQGNSEKLFF

D gene: TRBD1
V gene: TRBV11-3
J gene: TRBJ1-6
clone size: few
CDR3 DNA: TGTGCCAGCAGCTTAGGACGACAGGGATCGAATTCACCCCTCCACTTT
CDR3 protein: CASSLGRQGSNSPLHF

D gene: TRBD2
V gene: TRBV2
J gene: TRBJ2-3
clone size: -
CDR3 DNA: TGTGCCAGCAGTGTACCCTACGGACTAGCGGGAGATAACACAGATACGCAGTATTTT
CDR3 protein: CASSVPYGLAGDNTDTQYF

D gene: -
V gene: TRBV3-1/TRBV3-2
J gene: TRBJ2-5
clone size: -
CDR3 DNA: TGTGCCAGCAGCCAAGTAGCAGGGGGGGAGACCCAGTACTTC
CDR3 protein: CASSQVAGGETQYF

D gene: -
V gene: TRBV28
J gene: TRBJ2-1
clone size: -
CDR3 DNA: TGTGCCAGCACCCCCCAGTACAATGAGCAGTTCTTC
CDR3 protein: CASTPQYNEQFF

D gene: TRBD2
V gene: TRBV30
J gene: TRBJ2-7
clone size: -
CDR3 DNA: TGTGCCTGGAGTGTACGTTGGACTAGCGGGAGGCTGAGCTCCTACGAGCAGTACTTC
CDR3 protein: CAWSVRWTSGRLSSYEQYF

D gene: TRBD2
V gene: TRBV27
J gene: TRBJ2-5
clone size: -
CDR3 DNA: TGTGCCAGCAGTTCCGCGATGACTAGCGGGGGCCACCAAGAGACCCAGTACTTC
CDR3 protein: CASSSAMTSGGHQETQYF

D gene: TRBD1
V gene: TRBV30
J gene: TRBJ1-2
clone size: -
CDR3 DNA: TGTGCCTGGAGTTCCTTGCGGACAGGAGGGTTTGGCTACACCTTC
CDR3 protein: CAWSSLRTGGFGYTF

D gene: -
V gene: TRBV4-3
J gene: TRBJ2-5
clone size: -
CDR3 DNA: TGCGCCAGCTCCCGGAGGGGGCAGATAGGGGAGACCCAGTACTTC
CDR3 protein: CASSRRGQIGETQYF

D gene: TRBD2
V gene: TRBV27
J gene: TRBJ2-7
clone size: once
CDR3 DNA: TGTGCCAGCAGTTACGGACTAGAGTACGAGCAGTACTTC
CDR3 protein: CASSYGLEYEQYF

D gene: -
V gene: TRBV7-8
J gene: TRBJ1-2
clone size: -
CDR3 DNA: TGTGCCAGCAGCCCCGTGAGGGACTATGGCTACACCTTC
CDR3 protein: CASSPVRDYGYTF

D gene: TRBD2
V gene: TRBV6-5
J gene: TRBJ2-5
clone size: few
CDR3 DNA: TGTGCCAGCAGCACCGGGACTAGTTGGACCCAGTACTTC
CDR3 protein: CASSTGTSWTQYF

D gene: TRBD2
V gene: TRBV19
J gene: TRBJ2-1
clone size: -
CDR3 DNA: TGTGCCAGTAGTCTTGGACTAGCGGCGTCCTACAATGAGCAGTTCTTC
CDR3 protein: CASSLGLAASYNEQFF

D gene: TRBD2
V gene: TRBV6-5
J gene: TRBJ2-3
clone size: -
CDR3 DNA: TGTGCCAGCAGTTACGAGCGGGGGATGTCAGATACGCAGTATTTT
CDR3 protein: CASSYERGMSDTQYF

D gene: TRBD2
V gene: TRBV7-2
J gene: TRBJ2-3
clone size: -
CDR3 DNA: TGTGCCAGCAGCTTACGGGGTCAAACTAGCGGGATTCGGGCAGATACGCAGTATTTT
CDR3 protein: CASSLRGQTSGIRADTQYF

D gene: -
V gene: TRBV27
J gene: TRBJ2-1
clone size: -
CDR3 DNA: TGTGCCAGCAGTTTAAAGTGGGGGACACCCTACAATGAGCAGTTCTTC
CDR3 protein: CASSLKWGTPYNEQFF

D gene: -
V gene: TRBV3-1/TRBV3-2
J gene: TRBJ2-5
clone size: -
CDR3 DNA: TGTGCCAGCAGCCAAGAGATAGGGGGAAGGAAAGAGACCCAGTACTTC
CDR3 protein: CASSQEIGGRKETQYF

D gene: -
V gene: TRBV7-3
J gene: TRBJ2-7
clone size: -
CDR3 DNA: TGTGCCAGCAGCCAGACAGGTGGCTCCTACGAGCAGTACTTC
CDR3 protein: CASSQTGGSYEQYF

D gene: -
V gene: TRBV7-9
J gene: TRBJ1-5
clone size: -
CDR3 DNA: TGTGCCAGCAGCCCGGGACTATTTAATCAGCCCCAGCATTTT
CDR3 protein: CASSPGLFNQPQHF

D gene: TRBD1
V gene: TRBV7-9
J gene: TRBJ2-1
clone size: -
CDR3 DNA: TGTGCCAGCAGCTCACAGGGGTGGAATGAGCAGTTCTTC
CDR3 protein: CASSSQGWNEQFF

D gene: -
V gene: TRBV18
J gene: TRBJ2-4
clone size: -
CDR3 DNA: TGTGCCAGCTCACCACCCCAGGGCAGGGGAAACATTCAGTACTTC
CDR3 protein: CASSPPQGRGNIQYF

D gene: -
V gene: TRBV19
J gene: TRBJ1-2
clone size: -
CDR3 DNA: TGTGCCAGTCAACAGCCGCCTAACTATGGCTACACCTTC
CDR3 protein: CASQQPPNYGYTF

D gene: TRBD2
V gene: TRBV4-2
J gene: TRBJ2-1
clone size: -
CDR3 DNA: TGTGCCAGCAGCCAACCCGGGACTAGCGGGAATGAGCAGTTCTTC
CDR3 protein: CASSQPGTSGNEQFF

D gene: -
V gene: TRBV28
J gene: TRBJ1-2
clone size: -
CDR3 DNA: TGTGCCAGCAGCCCTTCCACGTCCCCTCGCGATGGCTACACCTTC
CDR3 protein: CASSPSTSPRDGYTF

D gene: -
V gene: TRBV7-6
J gene: TRBJ1-4
clone size: -
CDR3 DNA: TGTGCCAGCAGCCCCCGGGGGGGTTCCAGTGAAAAACTGTTTTTT
CDR3 protein: CASSPRGGSSEKLFF

D gene: -
V gene: TRBV27
J gene: TRBJ1-5
clone size: -
CDR3 DNA: TGTGCCAGCAGTTTATCGGGCTATTCCCGGCCCCAGCATTTT
CDR3 protein: CASSLSGYSRPQHF

D gene: TRBD1
V gene: TRBV24-1
J gene: TRBJ1-5
clone size: once
CDR3 DNA: TGTGCCACCAGTGAAGGTAACAGGGGCTTCAGCAATCAGCCCCAGCATTTT
CDR3 protein: CATSEGNRGFSNQPQHF

D gene: TRBD1
V gene: TRBV5-4
J gene: TRBJ2-3
clone size: -
CDR3 DNA: TGTGCCAGCAGCTGGGGACAGGGTCCAGATACGCAGTATTTT
CDR3 protein: CASSWGQGPDTQYF

D gene: -
V gene: TRBV4-3
J gene: TRBJ2-5
clone size: -
CDR3 DNA: TGCGCCAGCAGCTCGGGACTGGCTACAGAGACCCAGTACTTC
CDR3 protein: CASSSGLATETQYF

D gene: TRBD2
V gene: TRBV18
J gene: TRBJ2-1
clone size: -
CDR3 DNA: TGTGCCAGCTCACAACGGACTAGCGGGGGGGGTACCTCCCATGAGCAGTTCTTC
CDR3 protein: CASSQRTSGGGTSHEQFF

D gene: TRBD1
V gene: TRBV6-1
J gene: TRBJ2-1
clone size: once
CDR3 DNA: TGTGCCAGCAGTGAACCCGACAGGGCCTACAATGAGCAGTTCTTC
CDR3 protein: CASSEPDRAYNEQFF

D gene: -
V gene: TRBV19
J gene: TRBJ1-5
clone size: -
CDR3 DNA: TGTGCCAGTAGTACAGATAGGGGGACGAATAGCAATCAGCCCCAGCATTTT
CDR3 protein: CASSTDRGTNSNQPQHF

D gene: -
V gene: TRBV28
J gene: TRBJ2-5
clone size: -
CDR3 DNA: TGTGCCAGCAGTTTACGCTTGCCGGGGACCCAGTACTTC
CDR3 protein: CASSLRLPGTQYF

D gene: -
V gene: TRBV2
J gene: TRBJ1-5
clone size: -
CDR3 DNA: TGTGCCAGCAGAGCCACCCCCGGACAGCCTAGGGGCAATCAGCCCCAGCATTTT
CDR3 protein: CASRATPGQPRGNQPQHF

D gene: -
V gene: TRBV19
J gene: TRBJ1-1
clone size: -
CDR3 DNA: TGTGCCAGTAGCCCCCTGGAGGGGATGAACACTGAAGCTTTCTTT
CDR3 protein: CASSPLEGMNTEAFF

D gene: TRBD1
V gene: TRBV28
J gene: TRBJ1-6
clone size: -
CDR3 DNA: TGTGCCAGCAGTACAGACAGGGGGAATTCACCCCTCCACTTT
CDR3 protein: CASSTDRGNSPLHF

D gene: -
V gene: TRBV6-5
J gene: TRBJ1-1
clone size: -
CDR3 DNA: TGTGCCAGCAGTTTCCAGGGTTCTGAAGCTTTCTTT
CDR3 protein: CASSFQGSEAFF

D gene: -
V gene: TRBV5-1
J gene: TRBJ1-1
clone size: few
CDR3 DNA: TGCGCCAGCAGCTTGGGTCGGGAGAACACTGAAGCTTTCTTT
CDR3 protein: CASSLGRENTEAFF

D gene: -
V gene: TRBV7-2
J gene: TRBJ1-3
clone size: -
CDR3 DNA: TGTGCCAGCAGCTTATCTTCCGCGGGCCCACACTCTGGAAACACCATATATTTT
CDR3 protein: CASSLSSAGPHSGNTIYF

D gene: -
V gene: TRBV2
J gene: TRBJ1-4
clone size: -
CDR3 DNA: TGTGCCAGCAGTGAGGTGGGGGCCCCTAATGAAAAACTGTTTTTT
CDR3 protein: CASSEVGAPNEKLFF

D gene: -
V gene: TRBV2
J gene: TRBJ1-1
clone size: few
CDR3 DNA: TGTGCCAGCAGTGCGGGGGTTAACACTGAAGCTTTCTTT
CDR3 protein: CASSAGVNTEAFF

D gene: -
V gene: TRBV6-5
J gene: TRBJ2-1
clone size: -
CDR3 DNA: TGTGCCAGCAGTTACTCGGGGATAGCGGAGGACAATGAGCAGTTCTTC
CDR3 protein: CASSYSGIAEDNEQFF

D gene: -
V gene: TRBV7-9
J gene: TRBJ2-5
clone size: -
CDR3 DNA: TGTGCCAGCAGCTCAACTGACACCGGGAAGTGGGAGACCCAGTACTTC
CDR3 protein: CASSSTDTGKWETQYF

D gene: -
V gene: TRBV5-6
J gene: TRBJ1-1
clone size: -
CDR3 DNA: TGTGCCAGCAGCCTCTCAGGGGTTACTGAAGCTTTCTTT
CDR3 protein: CASSLSGVTEAFF